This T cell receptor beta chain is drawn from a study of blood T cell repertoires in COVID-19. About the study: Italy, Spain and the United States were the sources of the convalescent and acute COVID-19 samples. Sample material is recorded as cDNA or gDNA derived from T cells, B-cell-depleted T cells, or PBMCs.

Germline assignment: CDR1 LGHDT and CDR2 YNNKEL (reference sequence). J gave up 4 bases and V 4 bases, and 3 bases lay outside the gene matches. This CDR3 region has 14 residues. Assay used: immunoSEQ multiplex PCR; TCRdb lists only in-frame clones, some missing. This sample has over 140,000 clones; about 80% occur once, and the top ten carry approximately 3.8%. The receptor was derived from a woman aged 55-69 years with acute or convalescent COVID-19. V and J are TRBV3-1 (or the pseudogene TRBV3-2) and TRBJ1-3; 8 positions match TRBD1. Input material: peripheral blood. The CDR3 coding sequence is TGTGCCAGCAGCCTCGGACAGGGAGGAAACACCATATATTTT. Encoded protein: CASSLGQGGNTIYF.